These T cell receptor beta chains were read from a single sample in a study of blood T cell repertoires in COVID-19. TCRdb's table, derived via immunoSEQ multiplex PCR, lists solely in-frame clones and lacks some. Of a few hundred thousand clones in the sample, around 87% are singletons; the top ten hold about 2.5%. Material for sequencing was peripheral blood. The receptors come from a woman in her 50s with acute or convalescent COVID-19. Both conserved end residues are trimmed from each CDR3. Each record gives: J gene, V gene, CDR3 protein.

J gene: TRBJ1-6; V gene: TRBV4-3; CDR3 protein: ASSLRTWGEHSPLH
J gene: TRBJ1-2; V gene: TRBV28; CDR3 protein: ASSQRTGGWAYGYT
J gene: TRBJ2-1; V gene: TRBV10-3; CDR3 protein: AIRDSGMPHNEQF
J gene: TRBJ1-2; V gene: TRBV29-1; CDR3 protein: SVEDRVGGDYGYT
J gene: TRBJ1-3; V gene: TRBV7-2; CDR3 protein: ASSLSRGRNTIY
J gene: TRBJ2-2; V gene: TRBV16; CDR3 protein: ASSRLVGDRTGELF
J gene: TRBJ1-2; V gene: TRBV12-3/TRBV12-4; CDR3 protein: ASSLWQGDYT
J gene: TRBJ2-3; V gene: TRBV27; CDR3 protein: ASRELGGLDTQY
J gene: TRBJ1-5; V gene: TRBV7-2; CDR3 protein: ASSQDRGRQPQH
J gene: TRBJ2-7; V gene: TRBV7-2; CDR3 protein: ASSLVSAGGRYEQY
J gene: TRBJ2-3; V gene: TRBV18; CDR3 protein: ASSPAAGADTQY
J gene: TRBJ1-3; V gene: TRBV29-1; CDR3 protein: SVLRDRGGNTIY
J gene: TRBJ2-1; V gene: TRBV10-3; CDR3 protein: AIRAEGDLIEQF
J gene: TRBJ1-2; V gene: TRBV15; CDR3 protein: ATSRDRDGYT
J gene: TRBJ2-1; V gene: TRBV7-2; CDR3 protein: ASSFTGTSLSEQF
J gene: TRBJ1-2; V gene: TRBV27; CDR3 protein: ASGDRGGGYT
J gene: TRBJ1-3; V gene: TRBV7-2; CDR3 protein: ASSPWGAGNTIY
J gene: TRBJ2-2; V gene: TRBV2; CDR3 protein: ASRQENTGELF
J gene: TRBJ1-1; V gene: TRBV4-2; CDR3 protein: ASSQERGQGRYAF
J gene: TRBJ1-6; V gene: TRBV11-2; CDR3 protein: ASSHTTWVHNSPLH
J gene: TRBJ1-6; V gene: TRBV2; CDR3 protein: ARQIYNSPLH
J gene: TRBJ1-3; V gene: TRBV7-6; CDR3 protein: ASSLSFGTDGGLGNTIY
J gene: TRBJ2-3; V gene: TRBV9; CDR3 protein: ASSVGTVTDTQY
J gene: TRBJ1-1; V gene: TRBV27; CDR3 protein: ASSPRKGGYTEAF
J gene: TRBJ2-3; V gene: TRBV28; CDR3 protein: ATGILRDTQY
J gene: TRBJ2-5; V gene: TRBV2; CDR3 protein: ASSVGTRETQY
J gene: TRBJ2-4; V gene: TRBV30; CDR3 protein: AWSGQGTWQY
J gene: TRBJ2-1; V gene: TRBV9; CDR3 protein: ASSVDSGVFNEQF
J gene: TRBJ2-1; V gene: TRBV4-1; CDR3 protein: ASSQALPSGNYNEQF
J gene: TRBJ2-7; V gene: TRBV30; CDR3 protein: AWSLKTTSKAYEQY
J gene: TRBJ2-1; V gene: TRBV24-1; CDR3 protein: ATSDLSLRSGGPSYNEQF
J gene: TRBJ2-7; V gene: TRBV7-6; CDR3 protein: ASSVDRGFSYEQY
J gene: TRBJ1-2; V gene: TRBV28; CDR3 protein: ASSTQGYGYT
J gene: TRBJ2-7; V gene: TRBV3-1/TRBV3-2; CDR3 protein: ASRVRDTALYEQY
J gene: TRBJ2-7; V gene: TRBV4-3; CDR3 protein: ASSQDHRTSGYEQY
J gene: TRBJ1-1; V gene: TRBV7-8; CDR3 protein: ASSLRGLDTEAF
J gene: TRBJ1-3; V gene: TRBV7-8; CDR3 protein: ASSLEQVAGNTIY
J gene: TRBJ2-5; V gene: TRBV6-1; CDR3 protein: ASSEAVARRAQY
J gene: TRBJ1-4; V gene: TRBV27; CDR3 protein: ASSSVYNEKLF